These 32 T cell receptor beta chains originate from one sample sequenced in a study of Graves' ophthalmopathy and Graves' hyperthyroidism. For repertoire sequencing, the TCR beta CDR3 regions were amplified from RNA transcripts. The first-round RT-PCR employed HTBI primers together with the Qiagen OneStep RT-PCR kit. A multiplex PCR was then performed as the second round. TCRdb re-called the multiplex PCR reads with MiXCR, one entry per CDR3 protein. This repertoire shows 200,000 to 300,000 distinct CDR3 sequences, around 42% found once; its top ten account for roughly 45%. The source material was peripheral blood. The receptors come from an adult man with Graves' ophthalmopathy.

The chain joins TRBV11-1 to TRBJ1-6, with 7 bases that match TRBD1. Germline V CDR1 and CDR2: SGHAT, FQDESV (reference sequence). Unmatched junction bases numbered 5, after V lost 2 bases and J lost 10 bases. The CDR3 consists of 14 residues. CDR3 region: CASSLRQGGSPLHF. The CDR3, as DNA: TGTGCCAGCAGCTTACGACAGGGCGGATCACCCCTCCACTTT.

The chain combines TRBV29-1 with TRBJ2-7; perhaps TRBD2 as D (6 bases). CDR3 length: 13 amino acids. Germline CDR1 and CDR2: SQVTM and ANQGSEA. The DNA for the CDR3 is TGCAGTTCTCGGGACTTTGGAGGCTACGAGCAGTACTTC. Its protein product is CSSRDFGGYEQYF.

The CDR3 loop is CASLGRAGRTEAFF. CDR3 DNA: TGTGCCAGCTTGGGCCGGGCAGGGAGAACTGAAGCTTTCTTT. This chain joins TRBV6-5 and TRBJ1-1; weak D call: TRBD1 (5 bases). V lost 8 bases and J 5 bases, leaving 18 bases between the germline ends. Germline lookup yields CDR1 MNHEY and CDR2 SVGAGI. This CDR3 has 14 residues.

The chain links TRBV5-1 to TRBJ2-2, with TRBD1 identical over 7 bases. Germline V gene lookup returns CDR1 SGHRS and CDR2 YFSETQ. Trimming at V came to 1 base and at J to 7 bases, leaving 4 bases not matched to a gene. The CDR3 contains 14 residues. The CDR3 DNA is TGCGCCAGCAGCTTGTCGACAGGGATCGGGGAGCTGTTTTTT. It encodes CASSLSTGIGELFF.

In regard to this clonotype: At one end the junction does not follow the germline gene, possibly because of a read error. The J gene is TRBJ2-7, the V gene TRBV10-2, with 7 nucleotides matching TRBD1. The CDR3 runs to 14 residues. Germline CDR1 reads WSHSY; CDR2 reads SAAADI. This CDR3 reads CASSELDRTYEQYF. Written as DNA, the CDR3 is TGTGCCAGCAGTGAATTGGACAGGACCTACGAGCAGTACTTC.

This clonotype was found a few times. The chain recombines TRBV10-2 with TRBJ1-5; 8 bases align to TRBD1. The CDR3 sequence is 14 residues long. V gave up 7 bases and J gave up 7 bases; unmatched junction bases: 9. The germline V gene encodes CDR1 WSHSY and CDR2 SAAADI. CDR3 in DNA: TGCGCCAGCAATATTGGACAGGGCGCCCAGCCCCAGCATTTT. Its translation is CASNIGQGAQPQHF.

This clonotype was picked up a small number of times. The gene calls are TRBV19 and TRBJ2-5; D is uncertain. CDR1 is LNHDA, CDR2 SQIVND, per germline (reference sequence). V gave up 6 bases and J gave up 4 bases, with 9 bases separating them. This CDR3 has 12 residues. The CDR3: CASRPLGETQYF. The CDR3 DNA sequence: TGTGCCAGTAGACCTCTCGGAGAGACCCAGTACTTC.

The chain couples TRBV7-2 to TRBJ2-2; TRBD1 matches 9 bases. The germline CDR1 and CDR2 sequences are SGHTA and FQGNSA. V dropped 2 bases and J dropped 1; count of bases not matched to a gene: 5. The length of the CDR3 is 17 residues. CDR3 in amino acids: CASSLRGQGLNTGELFF. For the CDR3, the DNA is TGTGCCAGCAGCTTAAGGGGACAGGGCCTGAACACCGGGGAGCTGTTTTTT.

This clonotype was recorded a few times. The rearrangement links TRBV12-3 or TRBV12-4 to TRBJ1-2; TRBD1 agrees at 7 bases. The ends lost 3 bases at V and 6 bases at J; junction bases unmatched: 1. This CDR3 region has 12 residues. The CDR3 coding sequence is TGTGCCAGCAGTTTCGGACAGGATGGCTACACCTTC. Protein product: CASSFGQDGYTF.

The chain uses TRBV20-1 and TRBJ2-7; the D is unclear. Germline values: CDR1 DFQATT, CDR2 SNEGSKA (reference sequence). CDR3 length: 14 residues. Deletions cut 1 base from V and 0 bases from J, with 10 bases between. In nucleotides, the CDR3 is TGCAGTGCTAGAGTCGGTCAAGGCTCCTACGAGCAGTACTTC. Translating it yields CSARVGQGSYEQYF.

In its sample, this clonotype was seen many times. The chain recombines TRBV10-3 with TRBJ1-5; no definite D call. The V gene's germline CDR1 is ENHRY and CDR2 SYGVKD. The CDR3 sequence is 15 residues long. The V and J ends lost 0 bases and 3 bases respectively, with 9 bases between them. CDR3 in amino acids: CAISESLSINQPQHF. The CDR3, as DNA: TGTGCCATCAGTGAGTCGCTGAGTATCAATCAGCCCCAGCATTTT.

V is TRBV2 and J is TRBJ1-6; no clear D. The germline gives CDR1 SNHLY, CDR2 FYNNEI. Trimming stripped 8 bases from V and 6 bases from J, with 14 bases between. CDR3 size: 14 residues. CDR3 coding DNA: TGTGCCAGCGGGAGACAATCGACTAATTCACCCCTCCACTTT. Translation gives CASGRQSTNSPLHF.

This clonotype has only a few counts. This rearrangement joins TRBV2 to TRBJ2-7; a weak D match, TRBD2 (5 bases). CDR1 SNHLY and CDR2 FYNNEI come from the germline V gene. The CDR3 has 12 residues. V lost 7 bases and J 5 bases, leaving 12 bases between the germline ends. CDR3 sequence (DNA): TGTGCCAGCAAGGGAGCCGACCACGAGCAGTACTTC. This sequence encodes CASKGADHEQYF.

V and J are TRBV7-6 and TRBJ1-6; D remains unclear. Germline CDR1 SGHVS, CDR2 FNYEAQ. V lost 4 bases to trimming and J lost 7 bases, with 17 bases between them. The CDR3 covers 16 residues. The CDR3 coding sequence is TGTGCCAGCAGCTATGGGTCATTGGAAGGGAATTCACCCCTCCACTTT. It yields the protein CASSYGSLEGNSPLHF.

This chain links TRBV5-4 with TRBJ2-7; TRBD1 aligns across 7 bases. Looked up from germline, CDR1 is SGHNT and CDR2 is YYREEE (reference sequence). V lost 3 bases and J lost 5; bases outside the gene matches: 8. The CDR3 length is 14 residues. CDR3 region: CASSSATGRDEQYF. The CDR3 DNA reads TGTGCCAGCAGCTCGGCGACAGGGAGAGACGAGCAGTACTTC.

This chain links TRBV28 with TRBJ1-6; TRBD1 matches 8 bases. From germline, CDR1 is MDHEN and CDR2 SYDVKM. V lost 6 bases, J lost 9 bases, and 13 bases stayed unmatched. The CDR3 length is 16 residues. The CDR3 sequence is CASRQSTGELSSPLHF. Here the CDR3 DNA reads TGTGCCAGCAGACAATCGACAGGGGAATTAAGTTCACCCCTCCACTTT.

The chain combines TRBV29-1 with TRBJ1-1; D perhaps matches TRBD1 (6 bases). V was shortened by 7 bases and J by 9 bases, with 15 bases between the two germline ends. Per the germline V gene, CDR1 is SQVTM and CDR2 is ANQGSEA. The CDR3 sequence is 11 residues long. The CDR3 reads CSAQGRGKAFF. DNA of the CDR3: TGCAGCGCCCAGGGGAGGGGCAAAGCTTTCTTT. The full variable domain, with the rest looked up from reference TRBV29-1 and TRBJ1-1, is SAVISQKPSRDICQRGTSLTIQCQVDSQVTMMFWYRQQPGQSLTLIATANQGSEATYESGFVIDKFPISRPNLTFSTLTVSNMSPEDSSIYLCSAQGRGKAFFGQGTRLTVV.

The chain couples TRBV11-2 to TRBJ1-1; TRBD1 aligns across 9 bases. V lost 3 bases to trimming and J lost 4 bases; unmatched junction nucleotides: 6. Germline V gives CDR1 SGHAT, CDR2 FQNNGV. The length of the CDR3 is 15 residues. CDR3 in DNA: TGTGCCAGCAGCTTGGGGACAGGGTTGTTCACTGAAGCTTTCTTT. Translating gives CASSLGTGLFTEAFF. The complete variable domain, with remaining parts taken from reference TRBV11-2 and TRBJ1-1, reads EAGVAQSPRYKIIEKRQSVAFWCNPISGHATLYWYQQILGQGPKLLIQFQNNGVVDDSQLPKDRFSAERLKGVDSTLKIQPAKLEDSAVYLCASSLGTGLFTEAFFGQGTRLTVV.

The V call is TRBV7-9, the J call TRBJ2-7, with no clear D. The length of the CDR3 is 12 residues. V was clipped by 4 bases and J by 6 bases, with 10 bases between them. From germline, CDR1 is SEHNR and CDR2 FQNEAQ (reference sequence). The CDR3 loop is CASSSAISEQYF. CDR3 sequence (DNA): TGTGCCAGCAGCTCCGCCATAAGCGAGCAGTACTTC.

This sequence joins TRBV5-1 and TRBJ2-2; D ambiguous. V shed 4 bases and J shed 0 bases, with 10 bases lying between them. There are 15 residues in the CDR3. Germline assignment: CDR1 SGHRS and CDR2 YFSETQ. DNA for the CDR3: TGCGCCAGCAGCCCTCCTTTAGCGAACACCGGGGAGCTGTTTTTT. Translating gives CASSPPLANTGELFF.

This clonotype has more than one count but fewer than ten. The chain employs TRBV29-1 and TRBJ1-2, with 11 bases aligning to TRBD1. J lost 7 bases, V lost 7 bases, and 5 bases had no gene match. The germline CDR1 and CDR2 sequences are SQVTM and ANQGSEA. This CDR3 contains 12 residues. The CDR3 DNA reads TGCAGCGAAACCGGGACAGGGGGTGGCTACACCTTC. Translating it yields CSETGTGGGYTF. Together with reference TRBV29-1 and TRBJ1-2, the CDR3 gives the full variable domain: SAVISQKPSRDICQRGTSLTIQCQVDSQVTMMFWYRQQPGQSLTLIATANQGSEATYESGFVIDKFPISRPNLTFSTLTVSNMSPEDSSIYLCSETGTGGGYTFGSGTRLTVV.

CDR3 sequence (DNA): TGTGCCAGCAGCTTTACTAGCGGGGGTTTCTCCTACGAGCAGTACTTC. Protein: CASSFTSGGFSYEQYF. The chain is built from TRBV5-6 and TRBJ2-7; 11 nucleotides align to TRBD2. With 2 bases clipped from V and 0 bases from J, the junction kept 4 bases outside the gene matches. CDR3 length: 16 residues. Germline CDR1 reads SGHDT; CDR2 reads YYEEEE.

This sequence joins TRBV2 and TRBJ2-6; 9 positions match TRBD1. The germline gives CDR1 SNHLY, CDR2 FYNNEI. Trimming at V came to 7 bases and at J to 0 bases, leaving 7 bases not matched to a gene. The CDR3 length is 17 residues. The CDR3 protein is CASNGGQGASGANVLTF. CDR3 coding DNA: TGTGCCAGCAATGGGGGACAGGGTGCCTCTGGGGCCAACGTCCTGACTTTC.

This clonotype came up many times. The chain uses TRBV7-9 and TRBJ1-1; possibly TRBD1 for D (6 bases). Trimming shortened V by 3 bases and J by 5 bases, and 7 bases separated the two germline ends. CDR1 SEHNR and CDR2 FQNEAQ come from the germline V gene (reference sequence). The CDR3 sequence is 12 residues long. The chain's CDR3 is CASSFQGTEAFF. The CDR3 region has the DNA TGTGCCAGCAGCTTCCAGGGGACTGAAGCTTTCTTT. The full variable domain, in which reference TRBV7-9 and TRBJ1-1 provide the parts outside the CDR3, is DTGVSQNPRHKITKRGQNVTFRCDPISEHNRLYWYRQTLGQGPEFLTYFQNEAQLEKSRLLSDRFSAERPKGSFSTLEIQRTEQGDSAMYLCASSFQGTEAFFGQGTRLTVV.

The rearrangement links TRBV29-1 to TRBJ1-2; the D gene is possibly TRBD1 (5 bases). This CDR3 is 12 amino acids long. Trimming shortened V by 5 bases and J by 1 base, and 8 bases separated the two germline ends. Germline CDR1 and CDR2: SQVTM and ANQGSEA. The DNA of the CDR3 is TGCAGCGTTCCGACAGATAACTATGGCTACACCTTC. As protein: CSVPTDNYGYTF.

This clonotype was seen at least ten times. V usage is TRBV29-1 and J usage is TRBJ2-7; 11 bases map to TRBD1. Germline loops: CDR1 SQVTM, CDR2 ANQGSEA. The CDR3 totals 14 residues. V lost 6 bases to trimming and J lost 7 bases; unmatched junction nucleotides: 11. The CDR3 is CSVRSGQGVGEQYF. The CDR3 DNA sequence: TGCAGCGTGCGGTCGGGACAGGGGGTAGGGGAGCAGTACTTC.

This rearrangement joins TRBV7-9 to TRBJ1-1; D gene unclear. The CDR3 sequence is 14 residues long. From germline, CDR1 is SEHNR and CDR2 FQNEAQ (reference sequence). Trimming removed 0 bases at V and 12 bases at J, with 17 bases between. In DNA, the CDR3 is TGTGCCAGCAGCTTAGCGCTTGGAAGAGAAGCGACTTTCTTT. This gives the protein CASSLALGREATFF.

The rearrangement joins TRBV5-1 to TRBJ1-1; a weak D match, TRBD1 (5 bases). Germline CDR1 is SGHRS and CDR2 is YFSETQ. CDR3 size: 13 residues. V gave up 0 bases and J gave up 8 bases, with 11 bases separating them. CDR3 region: CASSLGQGREAFF. CDR3 coding DNA: TGCGCCAGCAGCTTGGGGCAGGGAAGGGAAGCTTTCTTT.

The chain employs TRBV9 and TRBJ2-7; unclear D gene. CDR1 is SGDLS and CDR2 is YYNGEE in the germline V gene. Deletions cut 0 bases from V and 1 base from J, with 11 bases between. This CDR3 contains 15 residues. The CDR3: CASSVGFGPSYEQYF. The CDR3 nucleotides are TGTGCCAGCAGCGTAGGTTTTGGACCTTCCTACGAGCAGTACTTC.

This clonotype occurred many times. This chain links TRBV29-1 with TRBJ1-1; the match to TRBD1 covers 7 bases. From germline, CDR1 is SQVTM and CDR2 ANQGSEA. This CDR3 has 13 residues. The trim removed 5 bases at V and 2 bases at J, leaving 5 bases unmatched. DNA of the CDR3: TGCAGCGTTCGTCAAGGGGGCAACACTGAAGCTTTCTTT. Amino acids: CSVRQGGNTEAFF.

In this sample, this clonotype turned up a few times. V gene TRBV9 combines with J gene TRBJ1-6; 7 nucleotides agree with TRBD1. The CDR3 totals 15 residues. CDR1 is SGDLS, CDR2 YYNGEE, per germline. With V trimmed by 4 bases and J by 4 bases, 5 bases remained unmatched. CDR3 sequence (DNA): TGTGCCAGCAGCTTGGGACAGCCTTATAATTCACCCCTCCACTTT. This encodes CASSLGQPYNSPLHF.

The rearrangement joins TRBV2 to TRBJ1-1; TRBD1 matches at 8 bases. After removal of 6 bases from V and 8 bases from J, the junction contained 8 bases not matched to a gene. Germline V gene data show CDR1 as SNHLY and CDR2 as FYNNEI. CDR3 size: 13 residues. The CDR3 spells CASRTPGGAEAFF. The CDR3 bases are TGTGCCAGCAGGACCCCAGGGGGCGCGGAAGCTTTCTTT.